A selection of T cell receptor beta chains follows, all from one sample in a study of T cell repertoires in cytomegalovirus infection. Using its own MiXCR run on the reads, TCRdb lists one record per CDR3 protein. The sample lists 300,000 to 400,000 distinct CDR3 sequences; just under 30% were seen once. No antigen is known for these receptors. Sequenced material: cultured PBMCs, taken from culture after CMV antigen stimulation. The receptor set was obtained from a human donor in good health (CMV status not recorded). Some clones in this sample may be carry-over from other donors' samples. The CDR3 runs from the conserved cysteine through the conserved F or W. D genes are given only for firm matches. Not every row has a clone size; where given, it reads once, few, many or a size class.

>-|TRBJ2-1|TRBV20-1|-
TGCAGTGCTGGGGGACTTGACAATGAGCAGTTCTTC
CSAGGLDNEQFF
>-|TRBJ2-3|TRBV6-4|-
TGTGCCAGCAGGGAAGACAAGGGGAGGACAGATACGCAGTATTTT
CASREDKGRTDTQYF
>TRBD1|TRBJ1-1|TRBV29-1|-
TGCAGCGCAGCTTTTGGACAGGGGGTCACTGAAGCTTTCTTT
CSAAFGQGVTEAFF
>-|TRBJ1-6|TRBV12-3/TRBV12-4|-
TGTGCCAGCAGTTCCCCAGGGAGTGTGGGACTTAATTCACCCCTCCACTTT
CASSSPGSVGLNSPLHF
>TRBD1|TRBJ2-3|TRBV27|-
TGTGCCAGCAGTTCGACAGGGGGCCTCGCAGATACGCAGTATTTT
CASSSTGGLADTQYF
>-|TRBJ1-2|TRBV7-9|once
TGTGCCAGCAGCCTAGAGACTAACTATGGCTACACCTTC
CASSLETNYGYTF
>TRBD1|TRBJ1-6|TRBV7-9|-
TGTGCCAGCAGACCGCTCTTGGGACAGGGGAATACCGTGGAAAGTTCACCCCTCCACTTT
CASRPLLGQGNTVESSPLHF
>-|TRBJ1-4|TRBV19|many
TGTGCCAGTACCATAAATCCAGCCGTCGAAAAACTGTTTTTT
CASTINPAVEKLFF
>-|TRBJ1-1|TRBV12-3/TRBV12-4|-
TGTGCCAGCAGAGCCCTCGGCAGTGGGTACACTGAAGCTTTCTTT
CASRALGSGYTEAFF
>-|TRBJ1-6|TRBV7-9|-
TGTGCCAGCAGCTTAGCGGCAGGCCTTGTCTCACCCCTCCACTTT
CASSLAAGLVSPLHF
>-|TRBJ1-2|TRBV4-1|few
TGCGCCAGCAGCCAAGAGCGGGGGCGCCCTACATATGGCTACACCTTC
CASSQERGRPTYGYTF
>-|TRBJ1-1|TRBV6-5|-
TGTGCCAGCGCCCGGATGAACACTGAAGCTTTCTTT
CASARMNTEAFF
>TRBD1|TRBJ2-1|TRBV7-3|few
TGTGCCAGCAGCGTCGGACAGGGCACATACAATGAGCAGTTCTTC
CASSVGQGTYNEQFF
>TRBD1|TRBJ2-1|TRBV25-1|-
TGTGCCAGCAGTGATTTTGACAGGGTCCATGAGCAGTTCTTC
CASSDFDRVHEQFF
>-|TRBJ1-3|TRBV7-2|-
TGTGCCAGCAGCGAGAGACAGTGTACCCTCTCTGGAAACACCATATATTTT
CASSERQCTLSGNTIYF
>TRBD2|TRBJ2-7|TRBV6-1|-
TGTGCCAGCAGTGAAGCGCCGACTAGCGTGAGCGGAGACTCCTACGAGCAGTACTTC
CASSEAPTSVSGDSYEQYF
>TRBD1|TRBJ2-7|TRBV19|few
TGTGCCAGTAGTACCCCCCCGGGGACAGGAAGACCCTACGAGCAGTACTTC
CASSTPPGTGRPYEQYF
>-|TRBJ1-4|TRBV6-1|-
TGTGCCAGCAGTGACCAGGGCGGGGAAAAACTGTTTTTT
CASSDQGGEKLFF
>-|TRBJ1-1|TRBV18|-
TGTGCCAGCTCACCGCGGCAGCTACTCATGAACACTGAAGCTTTCTTT
CASSPRQLLMNTEAFF
>-|TRBJ1-4|TRBV12-3/TRBV12-4|many
TGTGCCAGCAGTTTAGGGAGTAATGAAAAACTGTTTTTT
CASSLGSNEKLFF
>TRBD1|TRBJ1-4|TRBV11-2|-
TGTGCCAGCAGCCGGCCAACAGGGGGCGCAACTAATGAAAAACTGTTTTTT
CASSRPTGGATNEKLFF